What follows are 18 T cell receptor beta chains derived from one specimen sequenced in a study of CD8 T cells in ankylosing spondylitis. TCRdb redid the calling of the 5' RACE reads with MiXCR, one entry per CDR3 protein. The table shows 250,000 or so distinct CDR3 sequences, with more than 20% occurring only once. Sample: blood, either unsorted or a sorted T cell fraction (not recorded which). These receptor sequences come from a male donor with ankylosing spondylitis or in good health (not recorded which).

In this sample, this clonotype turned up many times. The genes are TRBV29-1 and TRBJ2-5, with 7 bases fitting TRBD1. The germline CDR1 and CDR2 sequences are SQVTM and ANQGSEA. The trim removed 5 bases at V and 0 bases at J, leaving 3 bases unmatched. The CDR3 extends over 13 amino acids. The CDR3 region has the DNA TGCAGCGTTTCGGGACAGTACCAAGAGACCCAGTACTTC. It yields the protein CSVSGQYQETQYF.

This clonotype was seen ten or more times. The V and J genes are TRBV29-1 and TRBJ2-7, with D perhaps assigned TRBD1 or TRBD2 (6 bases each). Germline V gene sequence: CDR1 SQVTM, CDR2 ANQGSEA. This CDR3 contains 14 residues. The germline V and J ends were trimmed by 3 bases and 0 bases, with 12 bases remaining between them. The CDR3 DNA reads TGCAGCGTTGACGGGGGCCCAAGCTCCTACGAGCAGTACTTC. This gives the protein CSVDGGPSSYEQYF.

Here the CDR3 reads CAISRDGETQYF. The CDR3 coding sequence is TGTGCCATCTCCAGGGACGGGGAGACCCAGTACTTC. V gene TRBV10-3 combines with J gene TRBJ2-5; D possibly matches TRBD1 or TRBD2 (5 bases each). V lost 8 bases to trimming and J lost 5 bases, with 12 bases between them. The CDR3 runs to 12 residues. Germline loops: CDR1 ENHRY, CDR2 SYGVKD.

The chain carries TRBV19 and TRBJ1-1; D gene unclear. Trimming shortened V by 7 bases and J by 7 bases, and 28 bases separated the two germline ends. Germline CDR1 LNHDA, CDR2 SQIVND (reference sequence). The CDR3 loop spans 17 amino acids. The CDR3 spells CASTTQKRGAVDGEAFF. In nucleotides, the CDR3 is TGTGCCAGTACCACTCAGAAGCGGGGTGCAGTCGACGGTGAAGCTTTCTTT.

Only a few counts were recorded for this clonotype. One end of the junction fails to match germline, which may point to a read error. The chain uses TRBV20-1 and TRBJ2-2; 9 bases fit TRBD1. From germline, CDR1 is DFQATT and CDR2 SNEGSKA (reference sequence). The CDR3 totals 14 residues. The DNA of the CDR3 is TGCAGCGCTACGGGACAGGGCAACACCGGGGAGCTGTTTTTT. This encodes CSATGQGNTGELFF.

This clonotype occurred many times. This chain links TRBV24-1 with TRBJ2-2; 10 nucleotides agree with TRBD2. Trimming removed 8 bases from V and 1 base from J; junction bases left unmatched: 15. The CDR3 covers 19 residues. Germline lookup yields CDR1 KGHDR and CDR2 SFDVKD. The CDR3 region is CATMTHPTTSGVNTGELFF. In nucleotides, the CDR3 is TGTGCCACCATGACCCACCCCACTACTAGCGGGGTGAACACCGGGGAGCTGTTTTTT.

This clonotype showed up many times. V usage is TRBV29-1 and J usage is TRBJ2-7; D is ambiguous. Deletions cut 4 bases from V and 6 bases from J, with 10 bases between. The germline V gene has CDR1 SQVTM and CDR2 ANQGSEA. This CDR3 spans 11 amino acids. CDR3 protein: CSVAEGPEQYF. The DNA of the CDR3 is TGCAGCGTTGCCGAAGGTCCCGAGCAGTACTTC.

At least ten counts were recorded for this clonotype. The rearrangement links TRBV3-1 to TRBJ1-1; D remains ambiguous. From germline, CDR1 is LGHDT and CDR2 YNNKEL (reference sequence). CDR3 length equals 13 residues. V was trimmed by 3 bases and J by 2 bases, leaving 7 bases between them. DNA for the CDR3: TGTGCCAGCAGCCACATCGGAAACACTGAAGCTTTCTTT. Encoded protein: CASSHIGNTEAFF.

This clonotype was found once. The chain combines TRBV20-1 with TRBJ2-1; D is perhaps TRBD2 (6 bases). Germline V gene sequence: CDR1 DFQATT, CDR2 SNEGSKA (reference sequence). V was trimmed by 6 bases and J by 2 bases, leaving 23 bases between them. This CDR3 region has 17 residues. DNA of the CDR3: TGCAGTGCAGCCCCGACTAGTTGTGACTTAACCTACAATGAGCAGTTCTTC. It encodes CSAAPTSCDLTYNEQFF.

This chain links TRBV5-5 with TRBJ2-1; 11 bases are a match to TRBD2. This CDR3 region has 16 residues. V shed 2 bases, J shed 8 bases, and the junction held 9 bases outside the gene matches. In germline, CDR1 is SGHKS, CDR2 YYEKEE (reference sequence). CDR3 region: CASSLSVLAGGDEQFF. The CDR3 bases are TGTGCCAGCAGCTTAAGTGTGCTAGCGGGGGGCGATGAGCAGTTCTTC.

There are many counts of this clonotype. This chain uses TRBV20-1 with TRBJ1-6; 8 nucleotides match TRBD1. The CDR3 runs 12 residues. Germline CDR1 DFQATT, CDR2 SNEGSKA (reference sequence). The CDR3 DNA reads TGCGTGACAGGGGATGGCAATTCACCCCTCCACTTT. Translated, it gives CVTGDGNSPLHF.

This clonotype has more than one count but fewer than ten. CDR3 nucleotide sequence: TGCAGCGTTGAAGATCCAGGCCCTTTTGAGACCCAGTACTTC. It codes for CSVEDPGPFETQYF. V is TRBV29-1 and J is TRBJ2-5; D not resolved. V was shortened by 0 bases and J by 5 bases, with 13 bases between the two germline ends. Germline values: CDR1 SQVTM, CDR2 ANQGSEA. The CDR3 loop spans 14 amino acids.

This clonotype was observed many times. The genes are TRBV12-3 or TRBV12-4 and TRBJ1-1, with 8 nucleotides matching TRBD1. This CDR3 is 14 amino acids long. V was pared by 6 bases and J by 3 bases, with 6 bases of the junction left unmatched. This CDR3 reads CASRPGQGDTEAFF. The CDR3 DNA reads TGTGCCAGCAGACCAGGACAGGGAGACACTGAAGCTTTCTTT.

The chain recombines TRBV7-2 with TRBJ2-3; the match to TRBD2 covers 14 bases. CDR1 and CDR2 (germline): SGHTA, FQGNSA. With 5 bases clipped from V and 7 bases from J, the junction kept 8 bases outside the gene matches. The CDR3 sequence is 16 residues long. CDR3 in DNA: TGTGCCAGCAGCCGGACTAGCGGGGGGAGCGGGAATACGCAGTATTTT. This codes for CASSRTSGGSGNTQYF.

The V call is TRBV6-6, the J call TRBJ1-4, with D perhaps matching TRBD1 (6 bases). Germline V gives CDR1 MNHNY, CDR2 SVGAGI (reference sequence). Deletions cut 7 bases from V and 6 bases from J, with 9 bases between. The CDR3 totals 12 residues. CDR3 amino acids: CASNAGDEKLFF. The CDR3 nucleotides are TGTGCCAGCAACGCAGGGGATGAAAAACTGTTTTTT.

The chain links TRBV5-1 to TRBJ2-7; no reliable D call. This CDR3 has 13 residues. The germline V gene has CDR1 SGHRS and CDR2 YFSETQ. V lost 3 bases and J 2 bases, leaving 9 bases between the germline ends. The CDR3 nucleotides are TGCGCCAGCAGCTCGACACGAACCTACGAGCAGTACTTC. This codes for CASSSTRTYEQYF.

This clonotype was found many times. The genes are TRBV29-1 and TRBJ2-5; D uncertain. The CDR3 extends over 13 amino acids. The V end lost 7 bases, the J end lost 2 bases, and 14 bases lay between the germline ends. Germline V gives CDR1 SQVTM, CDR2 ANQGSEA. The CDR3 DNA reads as TGCAGCGCCCCGGGTCGGCTGCAAGAGACCCAGTACTTC. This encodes CSAPGRLQETQYF.

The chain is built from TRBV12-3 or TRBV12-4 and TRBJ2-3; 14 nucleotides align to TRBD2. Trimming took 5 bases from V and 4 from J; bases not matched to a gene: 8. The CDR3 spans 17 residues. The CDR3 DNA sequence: TGTGCCAGCAGTCCTCGACTAGCGGGGGGGGCCCCAGATACGCAGTATTTT. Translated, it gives CASSPRLAGGAPDTQYF.